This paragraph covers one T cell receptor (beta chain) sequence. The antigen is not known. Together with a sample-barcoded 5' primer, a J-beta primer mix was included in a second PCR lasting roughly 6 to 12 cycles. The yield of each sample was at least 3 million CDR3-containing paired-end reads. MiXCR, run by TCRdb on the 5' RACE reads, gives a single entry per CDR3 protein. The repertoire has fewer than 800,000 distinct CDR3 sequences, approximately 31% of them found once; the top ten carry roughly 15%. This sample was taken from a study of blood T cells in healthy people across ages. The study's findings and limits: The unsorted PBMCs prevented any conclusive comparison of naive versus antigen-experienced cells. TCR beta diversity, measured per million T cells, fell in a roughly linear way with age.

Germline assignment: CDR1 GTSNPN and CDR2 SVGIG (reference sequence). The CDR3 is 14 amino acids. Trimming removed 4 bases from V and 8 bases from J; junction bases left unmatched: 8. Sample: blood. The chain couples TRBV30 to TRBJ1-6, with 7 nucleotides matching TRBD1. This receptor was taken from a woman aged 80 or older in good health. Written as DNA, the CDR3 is TGTGCCTGGAACCCGACAGGGTTTGATTCACCCCTCCACTTT. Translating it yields CAWNPTGFDSPLHF. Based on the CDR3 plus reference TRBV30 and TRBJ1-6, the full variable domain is SQTIHQWPATLVQPVGSPLSLECTVEGTSNPNLYWYRQAAGRGLQLLFYSVGIGQISSEVPQNLSASRPQDRQFILSSKKLLLSDSGFYLCAWNPTGFDSPLHFGNGTRLTVT.